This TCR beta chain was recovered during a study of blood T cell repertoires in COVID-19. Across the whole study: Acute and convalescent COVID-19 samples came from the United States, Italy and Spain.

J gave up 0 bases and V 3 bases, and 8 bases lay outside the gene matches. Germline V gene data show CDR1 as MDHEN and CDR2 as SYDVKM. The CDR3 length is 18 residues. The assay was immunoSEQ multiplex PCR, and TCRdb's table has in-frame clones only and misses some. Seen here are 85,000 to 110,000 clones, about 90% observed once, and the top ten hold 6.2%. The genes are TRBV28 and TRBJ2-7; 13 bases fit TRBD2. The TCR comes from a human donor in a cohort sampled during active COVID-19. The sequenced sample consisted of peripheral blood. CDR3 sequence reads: CASSFGPGLAGHSYEQYF. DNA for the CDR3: TGTGCCAGCAGTTTCGGTCCGGGACTAGCGGGACACTCCTACGAGCAGTACTTC.